In its sample, the clone carrying this T cell receptor beta chain was seen many times. The sample originates from a study of T-cell reconstitution after alpha-beta-depleted transplantation in children. The ends lost 5 bases at V and 4 bases at J; junction bases unmatched: 5. CDR3 size: 14 residues. Looked up from germline, CDR1 is LNHNV and CDR2 is YYDKDF (reference sequence). Using unique molecular identifiers, the investigators prepared the TCRbeta library. TCRdb analysed the PCR reads with MiXCR anew, one entry per CDR3 protein. The sample lists about 610,000 distinct CDR3 sequences, more than 9% occurring once.

The chain has TRBV15 and TRBJ2-1, with 7 bases aligning to TRBD2. The sample here was PBMCs from the stem cell graft donor, taken from the stem cell graft. The receptor's source is a human donor who donated a stem cell graft to a child with acute myeloid leukemia. The CDR3 region has the DNA TGTGCCACCAGCTCGGCGGGAGTGTACAATGAGCAGTTCTTC. Amino acid sequence: CATSSAGVYNEQFF.